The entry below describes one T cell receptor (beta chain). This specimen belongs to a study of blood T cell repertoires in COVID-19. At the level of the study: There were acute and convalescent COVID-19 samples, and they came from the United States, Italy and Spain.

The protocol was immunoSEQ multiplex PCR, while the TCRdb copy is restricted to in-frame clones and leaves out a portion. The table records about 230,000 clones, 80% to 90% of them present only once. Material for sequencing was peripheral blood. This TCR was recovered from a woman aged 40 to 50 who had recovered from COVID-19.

The CDR3 bases are TGTGCCAGCAGCGGTTGTGGGGGGGAGCAGTTCTTC. Its translation is CASSGCGGEQFF. V and J are TRBV21-1 and TRBJ2-1; TRBD2 is the table's D call, not checked against the DNA. TRBV21-1 is described as a pseudogene. This CDR3 comprises 12 residues.